This record concerns one TCR beta chain sequence. What antigen it recognizes has not been identified. There are no base qualities to consult, and no much larger clone falls within one base. Genomic DNA was isolated from the sorted cells so that the TCRbeta CDR3 region could be sequenced. TCRbeta CDR3 regions were sequenced using the immunoSEQ Assay. The table was pulled from immuneACCESS by TCRdb, which kept in-frame rearrangements only. Such tables lose some clones; where checked, under half of the loss comes from unresolved V genes, and the rest has no known cause. In all, the sample holds 55,000 to 65,000 clones, and 84% of those were seen once. About 1.9% of the sample is taken by the ten largest. These data come from a study of OX40 agonist ivuxolimab in advanced cancers. Notes on the research overall: Ivuxolimab was a fully human IgG2 agonistic monoclonal antibody targeting the costimulatory receptor OX40 (CD134). Intravenous ivuxolimab was administered to patients every 2 weeks at six dose levels: 0.01, 0.1, 0.3, 1.5, 3 and 10 mg/kg. Among the 52 dose-escalation patients, around 19 had hepatocellular carcinoma, roughly 15 melanoma, 9 renal cell carcinoma and 9 head and neck cancer. Peripheral TCRbeta sequencing aimed to test whether ivuxolimab altered TCR sequence diversity and caused clonal T-cell expansion. The monotherapy dose-escalation portion (N of about 49 patients) of the phase I ivuxolimab trial is reported in the paper. Patients were allowed to have had prior anti-PD-1, anti-PD-L1 or anti-CTLA-4 therapy, and approximately 39% of the dose-escalation patients had been treated with checkpoint inhibitors. In the dose-escalation cohort, 70% to 85% of patients were male, and the mean age was 60 years with a range of roughly 23 to 79. Partial responses occurred in three dose-escalation patients: two with cutaneous melanoma and one with hepatocellular carcinoma.

The paper as a whole reports these results and caveats: After ivuxolimab, more expanded clones were found on average in CD8+ T cells than in CD4+ T cells. Antigen specificity was not determined for the clonally expanded peripheral T cells. At doses of 0.1 to 3.0 mg/kg, clonal expansion of both CD4+ and CD8+ T cells in blood was seen between baseline and week 6. Low levels of normalized T-cell clonal expansion were also seen in some patients who did not respond. Partial responders in the 0.1-3.0 mg/kg groups had among the lowest normalized peripheral clonal expansion, especially among CD8+ T cells.

From the germline V gene (reference sequence), CDR1 is LNHNV and CDR2 is YYDKDF. V is clipped by 0 bases and J by 8 bases, and the sequence between their germline boundaries is 19 bases long. The CDR3 contains 16 residues, cysteine and phenylalanine counted. Solely the CDR3 DNA is kept, with 48 bases framed from the first base. The trial excluded patients who had a history of autoimmune disease or who were on systemic immunosuppression. Peripheral blood for TCR sequencing was collected from all dose cohorts at baseline, on cycle 4 day 1, and on cycle 7 day 1. Samples came from an open-label, multicenter, first-in-human phase I dose-escalation trial of ivuxolimab. Adults with locally advanced or metastatic melanoma, renal cell carcinoma, hepatocellular carcinoma or head and neck squamous cell carcinoma were enrolled in the trial. CD4+ and CD8+ T cells were sorted separately from peripheral blood before TCR sequencing.

The sample was CD4+ or CD8+ T cells sorted from blood, taken in a trial of the OX40 agonist ivuxolimab. The sequence joins TRBV15 to TRBJ1-2; TRBD1 is a possible D gene, resting on 5 matching bases. This clonotype was obtained from an adult with an advanced solid tumor such as melanoma, head and neck, liver or kidney cancer. CDR3 region: CATSRDLKRGSSGYTF. The nucleotide sequence reads TGTGCCACCAGCAGAGATCTCAAAAGGGGATCGAGCGGCTACACCTTC.